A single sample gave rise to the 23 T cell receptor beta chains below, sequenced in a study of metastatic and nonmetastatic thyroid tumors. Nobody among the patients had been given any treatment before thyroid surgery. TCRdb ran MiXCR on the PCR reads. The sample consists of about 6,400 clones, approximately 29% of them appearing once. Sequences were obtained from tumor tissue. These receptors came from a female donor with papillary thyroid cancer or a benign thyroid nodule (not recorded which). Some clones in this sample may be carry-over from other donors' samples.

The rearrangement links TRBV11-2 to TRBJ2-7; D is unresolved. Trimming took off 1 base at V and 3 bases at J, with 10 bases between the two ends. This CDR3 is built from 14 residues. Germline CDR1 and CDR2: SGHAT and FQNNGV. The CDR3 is CASSLGAQNYEQYF. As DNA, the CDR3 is TGTGCCAGCAGCTTAGGAGCTCAGAACTACGAGCAGTACTTC.

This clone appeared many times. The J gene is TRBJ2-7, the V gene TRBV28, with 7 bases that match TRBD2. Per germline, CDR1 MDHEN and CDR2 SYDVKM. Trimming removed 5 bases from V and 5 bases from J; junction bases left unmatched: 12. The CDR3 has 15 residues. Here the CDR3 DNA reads TGTGCCAGCAGTCGAGTTTGGGGGGGGGTAGACGAGCAGTACTTC. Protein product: CASSRVWGGVDEQYF.

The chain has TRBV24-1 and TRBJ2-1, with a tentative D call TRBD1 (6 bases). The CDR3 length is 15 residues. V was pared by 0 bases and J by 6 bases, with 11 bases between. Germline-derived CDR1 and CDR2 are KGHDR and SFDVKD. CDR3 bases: TGTGCCACCAGTGATTTGAGGGGGAAAGCCAATGAGCAGTTCTTC. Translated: CATSDLRGKANEQFF.

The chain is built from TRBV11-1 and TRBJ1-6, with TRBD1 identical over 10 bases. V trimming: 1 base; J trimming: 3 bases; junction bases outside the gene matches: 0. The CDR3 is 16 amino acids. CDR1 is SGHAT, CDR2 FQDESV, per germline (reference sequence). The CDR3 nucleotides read TGTGCCAGCAGCTTAGGGGACAGGGGCTATAATTCACCCCTCCACTTT. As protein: CASSLGDRGYNSPLHF. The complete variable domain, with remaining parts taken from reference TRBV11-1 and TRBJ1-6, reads EAEVAQSPRYKITEKSQAVAFWCDPISGHATLYWYRQILGQGPELLVQFQDESVVDDSQLPKDRFSAERLKGVDSTLKIQPAELGDSAMYLCASSLGDRGYNSPLHFGNGTRLTVT.

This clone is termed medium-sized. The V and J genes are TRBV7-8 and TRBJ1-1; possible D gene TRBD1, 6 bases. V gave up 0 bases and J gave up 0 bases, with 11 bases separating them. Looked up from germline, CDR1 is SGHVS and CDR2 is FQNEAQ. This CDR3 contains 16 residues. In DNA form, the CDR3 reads TGTGCCAGCAGCTTAGCGCAGGGGTTCATGAACACTGAAGCTTTCTTT. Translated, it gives CASSLAQGFMNTEAFF.

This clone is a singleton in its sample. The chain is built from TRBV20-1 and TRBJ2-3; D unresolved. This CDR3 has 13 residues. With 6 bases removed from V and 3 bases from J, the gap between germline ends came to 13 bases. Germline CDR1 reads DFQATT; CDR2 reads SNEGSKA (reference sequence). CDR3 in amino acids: CSALPLSTDTQYF. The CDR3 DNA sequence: TGCAGTGCCTTACCCTTGAGTACAGATACGCAGTATTTT.

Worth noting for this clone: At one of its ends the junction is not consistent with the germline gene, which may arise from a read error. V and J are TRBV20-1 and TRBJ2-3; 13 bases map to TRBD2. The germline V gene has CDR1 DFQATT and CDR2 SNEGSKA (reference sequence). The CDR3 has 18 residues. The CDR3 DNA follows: TGCAGTGCAAGAGGGGGTGGACTAGCGGGGGCCTACACAGATACGCAGTATTTT. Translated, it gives CSARGGGLAGAYTDTQYF.

The CDR3 loop reads CASSLGTGVAGANVLTF. The DNA of the CDR3 is TGCGCCAGCAGCTTGGGGACAGGGGTCGCTGGGGCCAACGTCCTGACTTTC. This chain uses TRBV5-1 with TRBJ2-6, with 9 bases identical to TRBD1. Germline CDR1 and CDR2: SGHRS and YFSETQ. CDR3 length: 17 amino acids. V gave up 0 bases and J gave up 2 bases; unmatched junction bases: 3.

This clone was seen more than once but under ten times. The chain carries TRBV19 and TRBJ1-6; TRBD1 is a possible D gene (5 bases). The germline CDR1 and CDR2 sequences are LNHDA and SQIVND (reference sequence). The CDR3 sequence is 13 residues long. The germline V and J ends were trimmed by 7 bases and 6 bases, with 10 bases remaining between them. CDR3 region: CASTRGGNSPLHF. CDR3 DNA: TGTGCCAGTACTCGCGGGGGTAATTCACCCCTCCACTTT. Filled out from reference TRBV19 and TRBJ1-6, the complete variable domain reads DGGITQSPKYLFRKEGQNVTLSCEQNLNHDAMYWYRQDPGQGLRLIYYSQIVNDFQKGDIAEGYSVSREKKESFPLTVTSAQKNPTAFYLCASTRGGNSPLHFGNGTRLTVT.

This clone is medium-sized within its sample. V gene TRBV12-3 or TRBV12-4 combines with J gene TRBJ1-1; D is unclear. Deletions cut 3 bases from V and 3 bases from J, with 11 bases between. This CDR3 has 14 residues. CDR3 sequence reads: CASSLTGVDTEAFF. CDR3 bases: TGTGCCAGCAGTTTGACCGGGGTGGACACTGAAGCTTTCTTT.

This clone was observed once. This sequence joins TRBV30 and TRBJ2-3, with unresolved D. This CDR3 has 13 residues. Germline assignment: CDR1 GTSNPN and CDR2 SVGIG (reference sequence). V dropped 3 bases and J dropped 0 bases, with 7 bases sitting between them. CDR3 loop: CAWRIYSTDTQYF. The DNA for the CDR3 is TGTGCCTGGAGGATTTACAGCACAGATACGCAGTATTTT.

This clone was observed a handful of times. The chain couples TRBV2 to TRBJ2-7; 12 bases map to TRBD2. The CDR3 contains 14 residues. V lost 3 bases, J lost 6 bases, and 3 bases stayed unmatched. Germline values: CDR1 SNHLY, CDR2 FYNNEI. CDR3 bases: TGTGCCAGCAGTGAGGGACTAGCGGGTGTCGAGCAGTACTTC. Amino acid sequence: CASSEGLAGVEQYF.

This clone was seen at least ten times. The CDR3 DNA sequence: TGTGCCAGCAGCGCCGGGACTAGCGGGAGCGGAGATACGCAGTATTTT. Its translation is CASSAGTSGSGDTQYF. The chain is built from TRBV7-9 and TRBJ2-3; 14 positions match TRBD2. From germline, CDR1 is SEHNR and CDR2 FQNEAQ (reference sequence). This CDR3 has 16 residues. V dropped 5 bases and J dropped 5; count of bases not matched to a gene: 6.

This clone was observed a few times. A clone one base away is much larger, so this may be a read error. CDR3: CASSPPTRRTGAFF. The CDR3 DNA is TGTGCCAGCTCACCACCGACACGACGAACTGGAGCTTTCTTT. V gene TRBV18 combines with J gene TRBJ1-1; D not resolved. There are 14 residues in the CDR3. From germline, CDR1 is KGHSH and CDR2 LQKENI.

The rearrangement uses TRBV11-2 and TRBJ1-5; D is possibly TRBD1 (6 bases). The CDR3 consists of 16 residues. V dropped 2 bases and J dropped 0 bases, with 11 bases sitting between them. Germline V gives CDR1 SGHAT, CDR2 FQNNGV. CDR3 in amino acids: CASSLSARGSNQPQHF. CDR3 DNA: TGTGCCAGCAGCTTATCAGCCAGGGGTAGCAATCAGCCCCAGCATTTT. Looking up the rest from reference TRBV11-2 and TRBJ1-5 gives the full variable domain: EAGVAQSPRYKIIEKRQSVAFWCNPISGHATLYWYQQILGQGPKLLIQFQNNGVVDDSQLPKDRFSAERLKGVDSTLKIQPAKLEDSAVYLCASSLSARGSNQPQHFGDGTRLSIL.

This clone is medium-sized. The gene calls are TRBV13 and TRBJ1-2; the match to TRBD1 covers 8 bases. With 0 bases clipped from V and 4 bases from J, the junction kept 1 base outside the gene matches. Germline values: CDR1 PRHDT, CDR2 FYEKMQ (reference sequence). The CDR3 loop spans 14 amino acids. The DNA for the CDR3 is TGTGCCAGCAGCTTAGGGACAGGGGTCTATGGCTACACCTTC. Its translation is CASSLGTGVYGYTF.

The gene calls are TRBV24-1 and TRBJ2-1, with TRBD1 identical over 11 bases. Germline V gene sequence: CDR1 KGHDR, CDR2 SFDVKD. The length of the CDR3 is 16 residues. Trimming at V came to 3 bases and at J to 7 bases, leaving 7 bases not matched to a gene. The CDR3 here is CATSDRTGGVYNEQFF. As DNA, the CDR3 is TGTGCCACCAGTGATCGGACAGGGGGCGTTTATAATGAGCAGTTCTTC.

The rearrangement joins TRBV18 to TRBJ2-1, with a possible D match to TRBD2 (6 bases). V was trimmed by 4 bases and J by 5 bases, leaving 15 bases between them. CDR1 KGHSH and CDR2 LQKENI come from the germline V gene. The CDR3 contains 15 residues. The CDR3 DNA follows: TGTGCCAGCTCACTCCCGGGACTGAGAAACAATGAGCAGTTCTTC. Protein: CASSLPGLRNNEQFF. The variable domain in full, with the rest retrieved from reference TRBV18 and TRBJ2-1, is NAGVMQNPRHLVRRRGQEARLRCSPMKGHSHVYWYRQLPEEGLKFMVYLQKENIIDESGMPKERFSAEFPKEGPSILRIQQVVRGDSAAYFCASSLPGLRNNEQFFGPGTRLTVL.

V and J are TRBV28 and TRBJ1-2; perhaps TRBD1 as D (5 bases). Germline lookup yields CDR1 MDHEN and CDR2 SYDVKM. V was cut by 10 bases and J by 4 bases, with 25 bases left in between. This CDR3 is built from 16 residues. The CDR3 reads CAIILWSGTDPYGYTF. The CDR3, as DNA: TGTGCCATCATTCTTTGGTCCGGGACGGACCCCTATGGCTACACCTTC.

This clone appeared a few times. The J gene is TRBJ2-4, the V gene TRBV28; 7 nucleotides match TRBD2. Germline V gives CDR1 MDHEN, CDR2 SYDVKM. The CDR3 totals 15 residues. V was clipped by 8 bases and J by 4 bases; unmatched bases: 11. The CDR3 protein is CASSNLAAGKNIQYF. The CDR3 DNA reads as TGTGCCAGCTCAAACCTAGCGGCCGGTAAAAACATTCAGTACTTC. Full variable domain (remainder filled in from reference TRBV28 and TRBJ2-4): DVKVTQSSRYLVKRTGEKVFLECVQDMDHENMFWYRQDPGLGLRLIYFSYDVKMKEKGDIPEGYSVSREKKERFSLILESASTNQTSMYLCASSNLAAGKNIQYFGAGTRLSVL.

The CDR3 sequence: CAWSSTSGTDEQFF. In DNA form, the CDR3 reads TGTGCCTGGAGTTCCACTAGCGGGACCGATGAGCAGTTCTTC. The rearrangement links TRBV30 to TRBJ2-1, with 10 bases lining up with TRBD2. Germline values: CDR1 GTSNPN, CDR2 SVGIG (reference sequence). Trimming cost V 2 bases and J 8 bases; bases outside gene matches: 6. This CDR3 spans 14 amino acids.

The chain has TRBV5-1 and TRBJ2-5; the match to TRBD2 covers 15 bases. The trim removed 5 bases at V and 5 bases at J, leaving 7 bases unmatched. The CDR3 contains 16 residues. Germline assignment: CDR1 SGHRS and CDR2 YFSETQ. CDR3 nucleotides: TGCGCCAGCAGACGGACTAGCGGGGGGGCTATCGAGACCCAGTACTTC. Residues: CASRRTSGGAIETQYF.

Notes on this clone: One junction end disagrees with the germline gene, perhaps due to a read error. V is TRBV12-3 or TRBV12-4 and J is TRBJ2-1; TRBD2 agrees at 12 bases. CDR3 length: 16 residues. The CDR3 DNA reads TGTGACAGCAGTTTCCCTAGCGGGGGGGCTCGGTTAGAGCAGTTCTTC. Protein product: CDSSFPSGGARLEQFF.